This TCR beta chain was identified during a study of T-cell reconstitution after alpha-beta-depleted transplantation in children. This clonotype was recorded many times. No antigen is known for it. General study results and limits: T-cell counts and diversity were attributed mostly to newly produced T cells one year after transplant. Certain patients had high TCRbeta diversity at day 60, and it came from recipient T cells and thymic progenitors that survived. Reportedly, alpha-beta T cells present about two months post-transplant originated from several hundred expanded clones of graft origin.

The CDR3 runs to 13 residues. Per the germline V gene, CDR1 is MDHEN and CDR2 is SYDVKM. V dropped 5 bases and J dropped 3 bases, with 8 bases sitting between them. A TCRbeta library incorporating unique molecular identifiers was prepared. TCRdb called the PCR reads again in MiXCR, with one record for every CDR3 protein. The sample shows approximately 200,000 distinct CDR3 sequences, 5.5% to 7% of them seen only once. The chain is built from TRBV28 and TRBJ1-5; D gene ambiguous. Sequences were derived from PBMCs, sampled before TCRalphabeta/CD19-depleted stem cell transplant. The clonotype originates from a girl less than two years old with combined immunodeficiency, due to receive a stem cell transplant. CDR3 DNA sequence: TGTGCCAGCAGTAGGGTAGTCAATCAGCCCCAGCATTTT. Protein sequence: CASSRVVNQPQHF.